Listed below are T cell receptor beta chains from one sample, sequenced in a study of shared clonotypes between healthy human individuals. Profiled with immunoSEQ multiplex PCR; TCRdb holds only in-frame clones, not every one. The sample consists of 2 million to 3 million clones, 80% to 95% of them appearing once. The material sequenced was naive CD4+ T cells from PBMCs. The origin of the receptors is a man aged 18 to 29 in good health. Some clones in this sample may be carry-over from other donors' samples. The CDR3 runs from the conserved cysteine through the conserved F or W. Fields, in order: CDR3 protein, CDR3 length, V gene.

CDR3 protein: CASSHRDSSPGNTIYF
CDR3 length: 16
V gene: TRBV4-2

CDR3 protein: CATFSTDIRHEQFF
CDR3 length: 14
V gene: TRBV19

CDR3 protein: CASSVGTGGTYSGNTIYF
CDR3 length: 18
V gene: TRBV9

CDR3 protein: CASTFGAWDNEQFF
CDR3 length: 14
V gene: TRBV9

CDR3 protein: CAWSDRDASVRNQPQHF
CDR3 length: 17
V gene: TRBV30

CDR3 protein: CASPWRLAGVHEQYF
CDR3 length: 15
V gene: TRBV2

CDR3 protein: CASSQGGLAGNEQFF
CDR3 length: 15
V gene: TRBV4-2

CDR3 protein: CASSYGTPAYNEQFF
CDR3 length: 15
V gene: TRBV27

CDR3 protein: CASSLSLGATYEQYF
CDR3 length: 15
V gene: TRBV5-4

CDR3 protein: CASSLQSEAFF
CDR3 length: 11
V gene: TRBV7-8

CDR3 protein: CASSPGGLAGSYEQYF
CDR3 length: 16
V gene: TRBV7-9

CDR3 protein: CASSGQGSETQYF
CDR3 length: 13
V gene: TRBV7-3

CDR3 protein: CASSPGQGTEAFF
CDR3 length: 13
V gene: TRBV5-1

CDR3 protein: CASSEGQGLNTEAFF
CDR3 length: 15
V gene: TRBV11-3

CDR3 protein: CASSPSGNSGELFF
CDR3 length: 14
V gene: TRBV7-2

CDR3 protein: CASSLTETLGGYTF
CDR3 length: 14
V gene: TRBV6-5

CDR3 protein: CASSLAADHSYEQYF
CDR3 length: 15
V gene: TRBV5-6

CDR3 protein: CASSEVWGANVLTF
CDR3 length: 14
V gene: TRBV2

CDR3 protein: CASGLADNEQFF
CDR3 length: 12
V gene: TRBV5-1

CDR3 protein: CASSSPFKTRAGANVLTF
CDR3 length: 18
V gene: TRBV11-1

CDR3 protein: CASSCSGGSSYEQYF
CDR3 length: 15
V gene: TRBV21-1

CDR3 protein: CASSVAGSRNTIYF
CDR3 length: 14
V gene: TRBV5-4

CDR3 protein: CASSAGQSSYEQYF
CDR3 length: 14
V gene: TRBV9

CDR3 protein: CASSSSAFGNTIYF
CDR3 length: 14
V gene: TRBV9

CDR3 protein: CASSQEVTRNEQFF
CDR3 length: 14
V gene: TRBV4-1

CDR3 protein: CASSLRTGGEQYF
CDR3 length: 13
V gene: TRBV7-7

CDR3 protein: CASSPTGTGPGTEAFF
CDR3 length: 16
V gene: TRBV18

CDR3 protein: CASSPRQGSNQPQHF
CDR3 length: 15
V gene: TRBV2

CDR3 protein: CSVPSGENTGELLF
CDR3 length: 14
V gene: TRBV29-1

CDR3 protein: CASSAINTDTQYF
CDR3 length: 13
V gene: TRBV9

CDR3 protein: CASALSGLPQGEQYF
CDR3 length: 15
V gene: TRBV5-4

CDR3 protein: CASSGLISEQYF
CDR3 length: 12
V gene: TRBV28

CDR3 protein: CASSAPTDTQYF
CDR3 length: 12
V gene: TRBV28

CDR3 protein: CASSEGGSSQYF
CDR3 length: 12
V gene: TRBV2

CDR3 protein: CASSFRGQAGNEKLFF
CDR3 length: 16
V gene: TRBV5-1